This T cell receptor (beta chain) is drawn from a study of blood T cells in healthy people across ages. Ten milliliters of peripheral blood were drawn from each donor into EDTA-treated tubes. In its sample, this clonotype was seen once. The use of a sample-barcoded 5' primer and a J-beta primer mix characterized a second PCR of about 6 to 11 cycles. MiXCR, applied by TCRdb to the 5' RACE reads, yields one record per CDR3 protein. The repertoire holds some 1.5 million distinct CDR3 sequences, with approximately 30% as singletons. This receptor was obtained from a woman aged 25 to 39 in good health. Specimen: blood.

CDR3 sequence reads: CASRERDRGRNEQYF. CDR3 DNA sequence: TGTGCCAGCAGGGAACGCGACAGGGGGCGGAACGAGCAGTACTTC. The chain has TRBV28 and TRBJ2-7; 10 bases are shared with TRBD1. The V gene's germline CDR1 is MDHEN and CDR2 SYDVKM. The CDR3 contains 15 residues. Unmatched junction bases numbered 10, after V lost 6 bases and J lost 5 bases. Based on the CDR3 plus reference TRBV28 and TRBJ2-7, the full variable domain is DVKVTQSSRYLVKRTGEKVFLECVQDMDHENMFWYRQDPGLGLRLIYFSYDVKMKEKGDIPEGYSVSREKKERFSLILESASTNQTSMYLCASRERDRGRNEQYFGPGTRLTVT.